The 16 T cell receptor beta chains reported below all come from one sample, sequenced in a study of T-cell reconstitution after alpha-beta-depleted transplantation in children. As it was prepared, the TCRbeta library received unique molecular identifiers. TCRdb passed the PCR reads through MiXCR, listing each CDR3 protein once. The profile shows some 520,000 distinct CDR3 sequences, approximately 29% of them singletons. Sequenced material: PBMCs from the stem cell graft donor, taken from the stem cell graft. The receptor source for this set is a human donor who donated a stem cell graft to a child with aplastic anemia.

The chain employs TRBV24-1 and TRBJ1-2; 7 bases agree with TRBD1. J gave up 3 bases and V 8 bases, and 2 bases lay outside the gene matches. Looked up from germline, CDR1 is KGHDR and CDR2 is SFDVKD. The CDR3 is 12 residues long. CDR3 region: CATKDRHYGYTF. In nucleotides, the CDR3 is TGTGCCACCAAGGACAGGCACTATGGCTACACCTTC.

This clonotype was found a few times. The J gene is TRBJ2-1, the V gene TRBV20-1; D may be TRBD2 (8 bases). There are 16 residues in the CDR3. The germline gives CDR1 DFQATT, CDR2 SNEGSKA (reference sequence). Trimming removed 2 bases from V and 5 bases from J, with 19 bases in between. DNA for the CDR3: TGCAGTGCTAGACATAGAGGTAGCGGGACAGACAATGAGCAGTTCTTC. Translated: CSARHRGSGTDNEQFF.

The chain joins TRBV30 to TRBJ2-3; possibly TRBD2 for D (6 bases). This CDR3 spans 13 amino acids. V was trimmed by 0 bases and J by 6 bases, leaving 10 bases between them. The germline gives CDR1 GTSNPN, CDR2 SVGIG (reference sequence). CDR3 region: CAWSVRGSDTQYF. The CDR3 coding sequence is TGTGCCTGGAGTGTTCGGGGGTCGGATACGCAGTATTTT.

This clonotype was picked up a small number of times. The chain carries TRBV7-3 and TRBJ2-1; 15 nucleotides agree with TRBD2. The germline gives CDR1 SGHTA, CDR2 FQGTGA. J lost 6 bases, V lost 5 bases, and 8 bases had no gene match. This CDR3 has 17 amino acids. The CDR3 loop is CASSPGLAGGLGNEQFF. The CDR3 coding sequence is TGTGCCAGCAGCCCCGGACTAGCGGGAGGGCTAGGCAATGAGCAGTTCTTC.

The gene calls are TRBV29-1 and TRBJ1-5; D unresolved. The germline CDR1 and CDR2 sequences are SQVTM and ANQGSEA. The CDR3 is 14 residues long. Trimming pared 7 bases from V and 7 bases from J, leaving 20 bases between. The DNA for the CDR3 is TGCAGCGCCCGAACCTGGCAAGACCCCCAGCCCCAGCATTTT. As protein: CSARTWQDPQPQHF.

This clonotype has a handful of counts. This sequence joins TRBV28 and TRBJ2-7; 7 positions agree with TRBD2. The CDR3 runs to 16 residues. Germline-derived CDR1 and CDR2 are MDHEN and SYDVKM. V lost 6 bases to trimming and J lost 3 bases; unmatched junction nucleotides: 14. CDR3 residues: CASSGASGIGYYEQYV. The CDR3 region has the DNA TGTGCCAGCAGCGGAGCGAGCGGGATTGGGTACTACGAGCAGTACGTC.

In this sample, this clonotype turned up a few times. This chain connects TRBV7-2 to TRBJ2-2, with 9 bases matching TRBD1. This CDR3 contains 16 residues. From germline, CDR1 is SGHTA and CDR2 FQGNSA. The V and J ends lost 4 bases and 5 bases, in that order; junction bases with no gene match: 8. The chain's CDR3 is CASSSLGQGLTGELFF. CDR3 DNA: TGTGCCAGCAGCTCCCTGGGACAGGGTTTGACCGGGGAGCTGTTTTTT.

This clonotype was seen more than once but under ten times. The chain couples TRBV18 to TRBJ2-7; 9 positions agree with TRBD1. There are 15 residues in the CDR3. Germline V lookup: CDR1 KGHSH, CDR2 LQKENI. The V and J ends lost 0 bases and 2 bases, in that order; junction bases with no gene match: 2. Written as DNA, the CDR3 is TGTGCCAGCTCACCACCGGGACAGGGCACCTACGAGCAGTACTTC. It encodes CASSPPGQGTYEQYF.

This CDR3 reads CASSSTGLRETQYF. CDR3 DNA: TGTGCCAGCAGTTCTACAGGGTTACGAGAGACCCAGTACTTC. V is TRBV12-3 or TRBV12-4 and J is TRBJ2-5; D may be TRBD1 (6 bases). V lost 4 bases to trimming and J lost 4 bases, with 13 bases between them. This CDR3 spans 14 amino acids.

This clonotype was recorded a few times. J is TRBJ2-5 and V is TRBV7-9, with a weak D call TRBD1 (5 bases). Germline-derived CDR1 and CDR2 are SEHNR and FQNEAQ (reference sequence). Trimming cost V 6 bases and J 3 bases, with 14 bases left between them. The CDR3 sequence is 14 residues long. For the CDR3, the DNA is TGTGCCAGCAGACCCCCGACAGTGGAAGAGACCCAGTACTTC. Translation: CASRPPTVEETQYF.

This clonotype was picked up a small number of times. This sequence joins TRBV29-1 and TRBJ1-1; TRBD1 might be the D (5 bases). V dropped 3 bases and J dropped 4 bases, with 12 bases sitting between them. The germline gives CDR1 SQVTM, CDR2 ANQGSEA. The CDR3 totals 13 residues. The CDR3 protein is CSVDGVGGTEAFF. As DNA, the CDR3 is TGCAGCGTTGATGGGGTCGGGGGCACTGAAGCTTTCTTT.

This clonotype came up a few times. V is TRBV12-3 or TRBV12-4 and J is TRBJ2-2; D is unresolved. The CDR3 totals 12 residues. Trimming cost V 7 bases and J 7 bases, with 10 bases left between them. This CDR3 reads CASTPSVGELFF. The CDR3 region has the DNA TGTGCCAGCACCCCGAGTGTCGGGGAGCTGTTTTTT.

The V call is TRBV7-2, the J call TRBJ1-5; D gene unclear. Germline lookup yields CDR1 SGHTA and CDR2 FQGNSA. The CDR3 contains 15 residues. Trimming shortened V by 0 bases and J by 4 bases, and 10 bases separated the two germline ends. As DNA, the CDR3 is TGTGCCAGCAGCTTAGCTTGGGGTGGGAATCAGCCCCAGCATTTT. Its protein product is CASSLAWGGNQPQHF.

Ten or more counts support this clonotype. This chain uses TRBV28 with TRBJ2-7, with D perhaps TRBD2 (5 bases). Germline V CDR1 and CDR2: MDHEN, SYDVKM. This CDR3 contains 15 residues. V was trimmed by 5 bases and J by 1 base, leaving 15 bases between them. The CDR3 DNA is TGTGCCAGCAGTCTCGACGCAGACTATTCCTACGAGCAGTACTTC. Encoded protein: CASSLDADYSYEQYF.

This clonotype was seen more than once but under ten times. The CDR3 region has the DNA TGCAGCGTTGATGGGGACAGAACAGATACGCAGTATTTT. Translating it yields CSVDGDRTDTQYF. The V call is TRBV29-1, the J call TRBJ2-3, with TRBD1 matching 7 bases. CDR1 SQVTM and CDR2 ANQGSEA come from the germline V gene. V shed 3 bases, J shed 3 bases, and the junction held 3 bases outside the gene matches. The CDR3 has 13 residues.

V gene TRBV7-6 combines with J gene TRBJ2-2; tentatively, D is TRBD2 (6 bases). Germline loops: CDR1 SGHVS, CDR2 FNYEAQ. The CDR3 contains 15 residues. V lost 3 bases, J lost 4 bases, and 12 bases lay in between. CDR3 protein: CASSLREGGTGELFF. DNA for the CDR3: TGTGCCAGCAGCTTGCGGGAAGGCGGCACCGGGGAGCTGTTTTTT. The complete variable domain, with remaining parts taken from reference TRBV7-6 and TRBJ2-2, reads GAGVSQSPRYKVTKRGQDVALRCDPISGHVSLYWYRQALGQGPEFLTYFNYEAQQDKSGLPNDRFSAERPEGSISTLTIQRTEQRDSAMYRCASSLREGGTGELFFGEGSRLTVL.